This T cell receptor beta chain was observed in a study of cytomegalovirus exposure and HLA in healthy donors (TCRdb year 2017). Regarding the study in general: An earlier analysis of roughly 630 of the donors reported more than 250 Gb of sequence data and about 100 million unique TCR beta sequences from 150 million to 200 million T cells. An earlier analysis of more than 450 of the donors used high-throughput TCR beta sequencing to judge whether each TCR beta V gene segment behaved as functional or pseudogenic. The study used immunosequencing to profile the T cell repertoires of several hundred subjects and linked those repertoires to cytomegalovirus serostatus. Among the roughly 400 genotyped donors, under 90% belonged to the genetic ancestry cluster associated with self-reported Caucasian donors. Because of strong linkage in the cohort, roughly 5 DR-DQ haplotypes were treated as single units for association and clustering. Donor age, sex, ethnicity and CMV serostatus were compiled together with the repertoire data. HLA typing covered class I and class II loci at four-digit resolution. Across around 400 genotyped donors of the cohort, an average of about 250,000 unique TCR beta nucleotide sequences per donor were sequenced, and roughly 18% of those sequences were non-productive. Genome-wide SNP genotypes for about 55% of the roughly 670 donors were used in a later genetic analysis, which treated that subset as a discovery cohort. Besides the first cohort of approximately 710 subjects, a separate validation cohort made up of 95 to 150 different subjects was used. Typing coverage differed by locus: A, B, C, DRB1 and DQB1 were typed in roughly 620-640 donors, DQA1 in 522, DPA1 in 606, and DPB1 in just under 490. Rather than drawing on any new phenotypic data, the later analysis identified candidate immune exposures from TCR beta sequences and the way those sequences occurred across donors. A later analysis re-examined previously published TCR beta repertoires from more than 600 donors and added high-resolution HLA genotyping to investigate patterns of TCR occurrence. High-throughput TCR immunosequencing, statistical association of individual TCRs with disease status, and machine learning were combined to predict cytomegalovirus infection status. The aim of the study was to test whether cataloging public T cell receptors could identify signatures of past pathogen exposure. Every repertoire in the discovery cohort had been generated on one and the same sequencing platform. About 300 gigabases of sequencing data and tens of millions of unique TCR sequences were included in an early release covering around 600 HLA-typed donors.

A word on this clone: Which antigen it targets is not known. Per-base qualities were not stored, and no clone one base away is much larger.

Points the paper makes about the study in general: The authors suggested that the approach could potentially be generalized to other disease states and immunological phenotypes. Across donors, most TCR sequences were observed very rarely, whereas some public TCRs were present in many individuals. The earlier analysis of fewer than 750 of the donors excluded about 16 rarely observed V segments, including chromosome 9 orphons, because counts were too low. Cytomegalovirus status was reported to be diagnosed by the classifier with high specificity and sensitivity in both the original and validation cohorts. Linkage disequilibrium might explain the correlated functional status among segregating V segments, but an unknown experimental factor could not be ruled out. A further reported finding was that TCR beta sequences accurately predicted the HLA-A and HLA-B alleles for most subjects in the first cohort. Assigning TCR associations to individual alleles was difficult when HLA alleles, especially DR and DQ, strongly co-occurred. The presence/absence analyses assumed that sequencing depth was roughly uniform across donors, and that assumption may not be true. Three of the identified cytomegalovirus-associated TCR beta chains were confirmed in vitro to be specific for cytomegalovirus antigens. The sequencing pipeline was judged likely to have produced a cluster of highly shared sequence variants as a technical artifact. According to a later analysis, TCR association rates differed among HLA loci, with DRB1 alleles showing the most associated TCRs and HLA-C alleles showing the fewest. In a later analysis, most CMV-associated TCR beta chains were found to appear HLA-restricted, with HLA associations seemingly driven largely by CMV exposure. In a later analysis, several top co-occurrence clusters were reported to appear linked to parvovirus B19, influenza, CMV and Epstein-Barr virus. Because HLA typing was missing for some donors at each locus, association tests included only the typed subset. A later analysis associated some 17,000 TCR beta sequences with specific HLA alleles at a false discovery rate of 0.05. Only TCR beta chains were sequenced in this cohort, and the absence of alpha or paired-chain data limited detectable features. Compared with equally common non-associated chains, HLA-associated TCR beta chains in a later analysis were more clonally expanded and had lower generation probabilities. A later genetic analysis associated a missense DCLRE1C variant with V-gene and J-gene trimming of TCR beta chains, and an independent cohort replicated the association. The only immune exposure information available for the cohort was CMV serostatus. The study gave a list of about 150 TCR beta chains associated with cytomegalovirus. An earlier analysis of 587 of the donors showed that most TCR beta V segments appeared in productive rearrangements either about 90% or about 30% of the time, which broadly matched IMGT annotations. In a later genetic analysis, fewer N-insertions in productive TCRs were reported among donors in an Asian-associated ancestry cluster than the 666-donor mean.

In total, approximately 690 healthy bone marrow donors made up the cohort. At the time of sampling, all cohort members were nominally healthy, though unrecorded immune exposures were likely present. The donor was CMV seropositive and belonged to the group of 250 to 300 seropositive cohort members. A peripheral blood sample was provided by each donor, and peripheral blood mononuclear cells were used for TCR beta sequencing. Genomic DNA extraction from the blood cell samples was performed with the Qiagen DNeasy Blood Extraction Kit. The receptor library was made with the immunoSEQ multiplex PCR assay. A mixture of 60 forward primers for TCR Vbeta segments and 13 reverse primers for TCR Jbeta segments was used in the multiplex PCR. The CDR3 region of rearranged TCR beta genes was amplified from genomic DNA by a multiplex PCR assay. On the Illumina HiSeq System, the amplified TCR beta libraries were sequenced as 87-base-pair reads. On the authors' methods: A later analysis counted about 80 million unique TCR beta chains across the 640 or so repertoires, and some 11 million of these chains were shared by at least two donors. Raw reads were error-corrected and collapsed into unique sequences with a nearest-neighbor algorithm that merged closely related sequences to remove PCR and sequencing errors. CDR3 sequences were aligned to IMGT reference sequences to assign V, D and J gene segments. For a sequence to be retained, a match of at least six nucleotides was required to both a V gene segment and a J gene segment. Rearrangements were called productive when the CDR3 lacked stop codons and stayed in frame with V and J; all others were non-productive. CDR3 was defined according to IMGT convention as the region running from the second conserved V-encoded cysteine to the conserved J-encoded phenylalanine. In an earlier analysis of more than 550 of the donors, sequences lacking an unambiguous match to a single V gene segment were excluded. In an earlier analysis of approximately 610 of the donors, V segments were called functional above 56.7% productive rearrangements and were called segregating when the between-donor standard deviation exceeded 5%. To diagnose cytomegalovirus status from the catalog of TCR beta chain sequences, a statistical classification framework was built. A later analysis assigned V and J genes by comparing TCR nucleotide sequences with IMGT/GENE-DB human TR gene sequences. In a later analysis, CDR3 sequences and most-parsimonious VDJ recombination scenarios were assigned using the TCRdist pipeline. A later analysis defined each TCR beta chain by its CDR3 amino acid sequence plus V-gene family, and excluded reads lacking a unique V-gene family. A later analysis removed nearly 600 highly shared, low-generation-probability nucleotide sequences to deal with suspected cross-contamination and a sequencing artifact. In a later analysis, a clonal expansion index for each public chain was calculated from normalized within-repertoire ranks of inferred template counts. In a later analysis, generation probabilities were computed with a VDJ recombination model fitted to out-of-frame rearrangements, and the resulting probabilities were checked against IGoR. In a later analysis, hypergeometric tests were used to score TCR-TCR, TCR-HLA and TCR-CMV co-occurrence, with a repertoire-size bias correction applied to TCR pairs. To estimate false discovery rates, a later analysis permuted the HLA or CMV assignments 20 times. In a later analysis, co-occurring TCRs were grouped with DBSCAN, and TCRdist sequence similarity was added when clustering was performed within HLA-allele-positive subsets. Repertoires with fewer than 30,000 or more than 120,000 public chains, plus five repertoires with anomalous nucleotide sharing, were excluded from co-occurrence clustering. In TCRdb, the immuneACCESS table is reduced to in-frame sequences with V and J assigned. These tables do not hold every clone; where another copy was compared, an unresolved V gene accounts for under half, and the others remain unexplained. V and J calls and clone size are those listed in that table; D and trimming were worked out from the DNA. The sample records approximately 160,000 clones, approximately 80% of which are singletons. Approximately 7% of the sample is in the top ten clones.

The specimen sequenced was PBMCs. The TCR sequence derives from a male donor in good health and CMV-seropositive.

DNA sequence: TGTGCCAGCAGCTTGGAAGGGAGGAACAATGAGCAGTTCTTC. Translated, this is CASSLEGRNNEQFF. This sequence uses TRBV7-9 and TRBJ2-1; TRBD2 is perhaps the D gene, given 6 matching bases. V is pared back by 3 bases and J by 5 bases, with 11 bases lying between the germline termini. Taken from cysteine to phenylalanine, the CDR3 has 14 residues. Only CDR3 DNA is held: 42 bases, read in frame from base 1. Based on the germline V gene (reference sequence), the CDR1 and CDR2 sequences are SEHNR and FQNEAQ.